The T cell receptor (beta chain) described here comes from a study of radiation and T cells in renal cell carcinoma. Findings and limits, study-wide: In blood, top tumor clones expanded by 2 weeks, shrinking by 4. Without pretreatment biopsies, baseline tumor clonotype presence was undetermined.

Assay: immunoSEQ multiplex PCR; the TCRdb copy retains only in-frame clones and omits some. Among more than 95,000 clones listed, over 75% were seen once. Time point reported: blood 2 weeks post-SBRT. Treatment here: 15 Gy SBRT to primary tumor, nephrectomy 4 weeks later. After SBRT, blood was collected at 2 and 4 weeks, plus baseline. Germline V lookup: CDR1 SGHNT, CDR2 YYREEE (reference sequence). The V end lost 4 bases, the J end lost 1 base, and 12 bases lay between the germline ends. The CDR3 contains 15 residues. As regards this clone: The antigen is not known.

The sequence was obtained from a man over 45 with renal cell carcinoma. The sample consisted of blood, taken from a patient whose treatment included radiotherapy and nephrectomy. This chain uses TRBV5-4 with TRBJ2-1; possible D gene TRBD1, 6 bases. The CDR3 nucleotides are TGTGCCAGCAGCCCACAACAGGGATCCTACAATGAGCAGTTCTTC. Translating gives CASSPQQGSYNEQFF.